A single sample gave rise to the 30 T cell receptor beta chains below, sequenced in a study of post-analysis software for immune sequencing data. Study observations and caveats: A handful of TRBV segments were significantly more frequent in patients than in controls. TRBV5-6, TRBV5-1 and TRBV20-1 were among these segments.

No antigen is known for these receptors. TCR beta cDNA libraries included unique molecular identifiers. TCRdb analysed the PCR reads with MiXCR anew, one entry per CDR3 protein. The sample lists roughly 200,000 distinct CDR3 sequences; about 30% were seen once. Sequenced: blood. The receptor source for this set is a girl younger than 18 with multiple sclerosis.

This clonotype was detected a few times. V usage is TRBV5-5 and J usage is TRBJ2-3, with D possibly TRBD1 on 6 matching bases. The CDR3 runs to 14 residues. The V gene's germline CDR1 is SGHKS and CDR2 YYEKEE (reference sequence). V dropped 4 bases and J dropped 6 bases, with 15 bases sitting between them. CDR3 coding DNA: TGTGCCAGCAGCGCGCGGACAGCCATGGATACGCAGTATTTT. This translates into CASSARTAMDTQYF.

As to this clonotype: Just one base apart from a much larger clone, this may be a read error. The J gene is TRBJ2-5, the V gene TRBV20-1; D not certain. The last part of the DNA fits TRBJ2-4 better; the J call may be wrong. CDR3 size: 12 residues. Germline CDR1 reads DFQATT; CDR2 reads SNEGSKA (reference sequence). The CDR3 coding sequence is TGCAGTGCTGGTAATACCATCGCCATTCAGTACTTC. It codes for CSAGNTIAIQYF.

This clonotype was observed many times. The chain is built from TRBV5-1 and TRBJ2-4; D might be TRBD2 (5 bases). Trimming removed 2 bases at V and 8 bases at J, with 23 bases between. CDR1 is SGHRS and CDR2 is YFSETQ in the germline V gene. The CDR3 length is 17 residues. CDR3 protein: CASSFSVSGNAKDIQYF. The DNA for the CDR3 is TGCGCCAGCAGCTTTTCAGTATCGGGGAATGCCAAGGACATTCAGTACTTC.

The chain joins TRBV5-1 to TRBJ1-1; D is unresolved. The V gene lost 0 bases and the J gene lost 8 bases, with 14 bases spanning the gap. Germline V gene lookup returns CDR1 SGHRS and CDR2 YFSETQ. This CDR3 contains 14 residues. The CDR3 sequence: CASSLGPGVSEAFF. The CDR3 DNA sequence: TGCGCCAGCAGCTTGGGGCCTGGAGTTAGCGAAGCTTTCTTT.

In its sample, this clonotype was seen once. This chain links TRBV5-6 with TRBJ2-5; 11 positions match TRBD2. Matching the DNA end better, TRBJ2-7 makes the J call doubtful. The germline gives CDR1 SGHDT, CDR2 YYEEEE. The CDR3 spans 15 residues. CDR3 region: CASSIGTSGIYEQYF. The CDR3 coding sequence is TGTGCCAGCAGTATAGGGACTAGCGGTATCTACGAGCAGTACTTC.

With respect to this clonotype: A much larger clone differs from this one at a single base, so this may be a read error. The J gene is TRBJ2-3, the V gene TRBV11-1; 11 bases line up with TRBD2. The CDR3 is 19 residues long. The V segment lost 0 bases and the J segment 2 bases; nucleotides outside the gene matches: 10. Per germline, CDR1 SGHAT and CDR2 FQDESV (reference sequence). CDR3 protein: CASSLALPGLAVHTDTQYF. In nucleotides, the CDR3 is TGTGCCAGCAGCTTAGCGCTACCGGGACTAGCGGTCCACACAGATACGCAGTATTTT.

This clonotype was counted many times. The chain employs TRBV9 and TRBJ2-1; 7 bases are shared with TRBD2. The germline gives CDR1 SGDLS, CDR2 YYNGEE. The CDR3 runs to 16 residues. Losses at the gene ends were 5 bases for V and 2 bases for J; bases not matched to a gene: 10. This CDR3 is CASSTTNGRTYNEQFF. The CDR3 DNA follows: TGTGCCAGCAGTACGACTAACGGGAGGACCTACAATGAGCAGTTCTTC.

With regard to this clonotype: This may stem from a read error, because a much larger clone lies one nucleotide away. The chain joins TRBV20-1 to TRBJ2-7; the D gene is possibly TRBD1 (6 bases). V was cut by 6 bases and J by 2 bases, with 17 bases left in between. Per germline, CDR1 DFQATT and CDR2 SNEGSKA (reference sequence). This CDR3 contains 14 residues. The CDR3 bases are TGCAGTGCCTACCAACGGAGGACAGCCTACGAGCAGTACTTC. Protein sequence: CSAYQRRTAYEQYF.

The chain carries TRBV7-2 and TRBJ1-5; 10 bases fit TRBD1. CDR1 and CDR2 from the germline V gene are SGHTA and FQGNSA. The CDR3 is made up of 15 amino acids. V lost 5 bases to trimming and J lost 7 bases; unmatched junction nucleotides: 8. CDR3 region: CASSVGQGGGQPQHF. CDR3 DNA sequence: TGTGCCAGCAGCGTAGGACAGGGGGGAGGGCAGCCCCAGCATTTT.

This clonotype is medium-sized. This sequence joins TRBV6-6 and TRBJ1-2; 7 positions match TRBD1. Unmatched junction bases numbered 10, after V lost 11 bases and J lost 1 base. The CDR3 has 14 residues. Germline CDR1 and CDR2: MNHNY and SVGAGI (reference sequence). The CDR3 loop is CALRGDTFNYGYTF. The CDR3 DNA follows: TGTGCCCTCAGGGGGGACACCTTTAACTATGGCTACACCTTC.

This clonotype was seen at least ten times. This chain links TRBV6-5 with TRBJ2-7; TRBD1 aligns across 8 bases. The CDR3 has 13 amino acids. CDR1 and CDR2 (germline): MNHEY, SVGAGI. The ends lost 8 bases at V and 1 base at J; junction bases unmatched: 4. The CDR3 region has the DNA TGTGCCAGCGGTCGGACAGGGTCCTACGAGCAGTACTTC. Its protein is CASGRTGSYEQYF.

This clonotype was counted at least ten times. The rearrangement joins TRBV6-5 to TRBJ2-3; no clear D gene. V dropped 0 bases and J dropped 4 bases, with 11 bases sitting between them. The CDR3 runs to 15 residues. CDR1 is MNHEY, CDR2 SVGAGI, per germline. The CDR3 coding sequence is TGTGCCAGCAGTTACTCGACCACTGGCGCAGATACGCAGTATTTT. Translation gives CASSYSTTGADTQYF.

Regarding this clonotype: A much larger clone differs from this one at a single base, so this may be a read error. J is TRBJ2-6 and V is TRBV7-3, with 12 positions matching TRBD1. Per germline, CDR1 SGHTA and CDR2 FQGTGA. The CDR3 runs 17 residues. CDR3 amino acids: CASSPGTGGGGANVRTF. DNA of the CDR3: TGTGCCAGCAGCCCAGGGACAGGGGGCGGTGGGGCCAACGTCCGGACTTTC.

This clonotype occurred many times. The chain employs TRBV7-3 and TRBJ2-3; D is ambiguous. This CDR3 is built from 15 residues. In germline, CDR1 is SGHTA, CDR2 FQGTGA. The V end lost 2 bases, the J end lost 4 bases, and 13 bases lay between the germline ends. This chain's CDR3 is CASSLSVGEADTQYF. The CDR3 DNA reads as TGTGCCAGCAGCTTATCCGTAGGTGAGGCAGATACGCAGTATTTT. Variable domain in full (rest from reference TRBV7-3 and TRBJ2-3): GAGVSQTPSNKVTEKGKYVELRCDPISGHTALYWYRQSLGQGPEFLIYFQGTGAADDSGLPNDRFFAVRPEGSVSTLKIQRTERGDSAVYLCASSLSVGEADTQYFGPGTRLTVL.

This sequence joins TRBV5-1 and TRBJ2-5; D ambiguous. The DNA end is a closer match to TRBJ2-7, so the J assignment may be wrong. This CDR3 has 15 amino acids. Germline V gene lookup returns CDR1 SGHRS and CDR2 YFSETQ. CDR3 DNA: TGCGCCAGCAGCTTGAGAGACCCAGAATGGGACGAGCAGTACTTC. It specifies CASSLRDPEWDEQYF.

The chain employs TRBV7-8 and TRBJ1-3; D gene ambiguous. The V gene lost 7 bases and the J gene lost 4 bases, with 14 bases spanning the gap. Per germline, CDR1 SGHVS and CDR2 FQNEAQ. The CDR3 loop spans 14 amino acids. The CDR3 DNA is TGTGCCAGCACCCACTGGGTTAGGGGAAACACCATATATTTT. It encodes CASTHWVRGNTIYF.

This clonotype was found a few times. V usage is TRBV7-2 and J usage is TRBJ1-4; a possible D gene is TRBD1 (5 bases). The CDR3 loop spans 13 amino acids. Germline lookup yields CDR1 SGHTA and CDR2 FQGNSA. The V end lost 4 bases, the J end lost 5 bases, and 8 bases lay between the germline ends. The CDR3 region is CASSSRGNEKLFF. The CDR3 bases are TGTGCCAGCAGCTCCCGGGGGAATGAAAAACTGTTTTTT. The entire variable domain, with the rest obtained from reference TRBV7-2 and TRBJ1-4, is as follows: GAGVSQSPSNKVTEKGKDVELRCDPISGHTALYWYRQSLGQGLEFLIYFQGNSAPDKSGLPSDRFSAERTGGSVSTLTIQRTQQEDSAVYLCASSSRGNEKLFFGSGTQLSVL.

Turning to this clonotype: One end of the junction varies from germline; a read error may be responsible. The genes are TRBV5-1 and TRBJ1-4; possible D gene TRBD1, 5 bases. Per the germline V gene, CDR1 is SGHRS and CDR2 is YFSETQ. The CDR3 is 13 amino acids. CDR3 sequence: CASSAGGDEKPFF. Here the CDR3 DNA reads TGCGCCAGCAGCGCGGGGGGGGATGAAAAACCGTTTTTT.

Comments on this clonotype: The junction and the germline gene differ at one end; a read error may be behind it. The chain combines TRBV20-1 with TRBJ2-2, with D tentatively TRBD1 (5 bases). CDR3 size: 13 residues. CDR1 and CDR2 (germline): DFQATT, SNEGSKA (reference sequence). The CDR3 loop is CSARDTVTRELFF. The CDR3, as DNA: TGCAGTGCTAGGGACACAGTCACCAGGGAGCTGTTTTTT.

This clonotype was recorded many times. The chain carries TRBV4-2 and TRBJ1-5; unclear D gene. V gave up 0 bases and J gave up 0 bases, with 6 bases separating them. The CDR3 covers 15 residues. Germline CDR1 LGHNA, CDR2 YNFKEQ. CDR3 sequence reads: CASSQERASNQPQHF. The CDR3 DNA follows: TGTGCCAGCAGCCAAGAGCGGGCTAGCAATCAGCCCCAGCATTTT.

This clonotype was counted a few times. V gene TRBV27 combines with J gene TRBJ2-7, with TRBD1 identical over 7 bases. This CDR3 is 16 amino acids long. The V and J ends lost 2 bases and 2 bases, in that order; junction bases with no gene match: 9. Germline assignment: CDR1 MNHEY and CDR2 SMNVEV (reference sequence). Here the CDR3 DNA reads TGTGCCAGCAGTTTAAGGAGACGACAGGGCCCCTACGAGCAGTACTTC. This gives the protein CASSLRRRQGPYEQYF.

The sample holds many counts of this clonotype. This chain connects TRBV29-1 to TRBJ1-5, with no clear D. This CDR3 has 14 amino acids. V was shortened by 0 bases and J by 3 bases, with 9 bases between the two germline ends. Germline V gene sequence: CDR1 SQVTM, CDR2 ANQGSEA. The CDR3 DNA follows: TGCAGCGTTGAAGACGGCGGATACAATCAGCCCCAGCATTTT. This sequence encodes CSVEDGGYNQPQHF. The full variable domain, rest sourced from reference TRBV29-1 and TRBJ1-5, is SAVISQKPSRDICQRGTSLTIQCQVDSQVTMMFWYRQQPGQSLTLIATANQGSEATYESGFVIDKFPISRPNLTFSTLTVSNMSPEDSSIYLCSVEDGGYNQPQHFGDGTRLSIL.

In DNA form, the CDR3 reads TGCGCCAGCAGCTTGTATGTTCAGGCGTACAATGAGCAGTTCTTC. It yields the protein CASSLYVQAYNEQFF. The rearrangement links TRBV5-1 to TRBJ2-1; no clear D gene. This CDR3 spans 15 amino acids. The V end was cut by 1 base, the J end by 4 bases, with 12 bases between. Per germline, CDR1 SGHRS and CDR2 YFSETQ.

A few counts support this clonotype. This chain joins TRBV29-1 and TRBJ1-2, with D maybe TRBD1 (6 bases). V gave up 7 bases and J gave up 9 bases, with 15 bases separating them. In germline, CDR1 is SQVTM, CDR2 ANQGSEA. The CDR3 is 11 residues long. CDR3 bases: TGCAGCGAGAACAGGGACGGTAGCTACACCTTC. Amino acid sequence: CSENRDGSYTF.

The chain recombines TRBV20-1 with TRBJ2-7, with 7 bases lining up with TRBD1. Germline trimming cut 6 bases from V and 2 bases from J; bases unmatched to any gene: 7. The CDR3 is 13 residues long. Per germline, CDR1 DFQATT and CDR2 SNEGSKA (reference sequence). The CDR3: CSAVRQGAYEQYF. The CDR3 region has the DNA TGCAGTGCCGTACGCCAGGGGGCCTACGAGCAGTACTTC.

The chain has TRBV5-1 and TRBJ1-4, with D perhaps matching TRBD1 (5 bases). There are 15 residues in the CDR3. The germline V gene encodes CDR1 SGHRS and CDR2 YFSETQ. Trimming shortened V by 3 bases and J by 4 bases, and 13 bases separated the two germline ends. CDR3 coding DNA: TGCGCCAGCAGCTGGGACCGGGGCCATAATGAAAAACTGTTTTTT. Its protein is CASSWDRGHNEKLFF.

The count of this clonotype is one. The CDR3 DNA reads as TGTGCCAGCAGCCAACACCCAGGGATGGGCAATCAGCCCCAGCATTTT. Translated, it gives CASSQHPGMGNQPQHF. This sequence joins TRBV6-4 and TRBJ1-5; a possible D gene is TRBD1 (5 bases). V gave up 6 bases and J gave up 2 bases, with 17 bases separating them. The CDR3 totals 16 residues. Per germline, CDR1 MRHNA and CDR2 SNTAGT.

CDR3 sequence (DNA): TGTGCCAGCACTCTGGAGGGCCCAACGGGAACTGAAGCTTTCTTT. Encoded protein: CASTLEGPTGTEAFF. The chain couples TRBV2 to TRBJ1-1; D gene ambiguous. The CDR3 runs 15 residues. CDR1 and CDR2 from the germline V gene are SNHLY and FYNNEI. V lost 7 bases, J lost 5 bases, and 20 bases lay in between.

V usage is TRBV12-3 or TRBV12-4 and J usage is TRBJ1-4; 10 nucleotides match TRBD1. This CDR3 comprises 16 residues. Trimming removed 3 bases from V and 8 bases from J; junction bases left unmatched: 9. The DNA of the CDR3 is TGTGCCAGCAGTTTCCCTCGGACAGGGGGAAAGGAAAAACTGTTTTTT. Protein sequence: CASSFPRTGGKEKLFF.

As to this clonotype: Since a much larger clone is just one base distant, this may be a read error. CDR3 region: CASSLSGVEQYF. CDR3 nucleotides: TGCGCCAGCAGCCTTTCTGGGGTCGAGCAGTACTTC. This chain links TRBV5-1 with TRBJ2-4; no reliable D call. The DNA matches TRBJ2-7 better at its end, which makes the J call doubtful. The CDR3 runs to 12 residues. The germline V gene encodes CDR1 SGHRS and CDR2 YFSETQ.